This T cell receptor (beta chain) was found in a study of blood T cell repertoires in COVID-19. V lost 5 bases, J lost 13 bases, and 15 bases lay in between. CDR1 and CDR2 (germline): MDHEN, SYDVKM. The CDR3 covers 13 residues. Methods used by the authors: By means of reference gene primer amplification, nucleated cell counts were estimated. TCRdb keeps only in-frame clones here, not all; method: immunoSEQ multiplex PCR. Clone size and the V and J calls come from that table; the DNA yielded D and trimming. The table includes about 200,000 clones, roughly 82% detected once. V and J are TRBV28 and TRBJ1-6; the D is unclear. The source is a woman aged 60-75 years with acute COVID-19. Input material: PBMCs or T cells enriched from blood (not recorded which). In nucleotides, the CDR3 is TGTGCCAGCAGTCTGCCCTTGGAACAGCCCCTCCACTTT. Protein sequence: CASSLPLEQPLHF. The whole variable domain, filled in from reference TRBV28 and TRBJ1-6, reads DVKVTQSSRYLVKRTGEKVFLECVQDMDHENMFWYRQDPGLGLRLIYFSYDVKMKEKGDIPEGYSVSREKKERFSLILESASTNQTSMYLCASSLPLEQPLHFGNGTRLTVT.